Listed below are T cell receptor beta chains from one sample, sequenced in a study of control samples from healthy donors and cancer patients. Data came from immunoSEQ multiplex PCR; TCRdb stores just in-frame clones and leaves some out. The sample has 130,000 or so clones, just under 95% seen once. Material for sequencing was blood. Receptors originate from a young man in good health. The CDR3 runs from the conserved cysteine through the conserved F or W. A D gene is named only where the DNA matches it firmly. The size of a clone is reported for some rows only, either as once, few or many, or as a class for expanded clones.

DNA: TGCAGCGTTTTGGGGGGGGAGGGTTCCTACGAGCAGTACTTC
CDR3: CSVLGGEGSYEQYF
D: TRBD2
size: -
V: TRBV29-1
J: TRBJ2-7

DNA: TGTGCAAGTCGCTGCGCCGGGGGGGCCACTGAAGCTTTCTTT
CDR3: CASRCAGGATEAFF
D: -
size: -
V: TRBV12-2
J: TRBJ1-1

DNA: TGTGCCAGCAGTGGGGGGGTCGCCGGGGAGCTGTTTTTT
CDR3: CASSGGVAGELFF
D: -
size: -
V: TRBV2
J: TRBJ2-2

DNA: TGTGCCAGCAGCTTGGGTCGGCAGGGGAGCCGAGCTTTCCACTTT
CDR3: CASSLGRQGSRAFHF
D: -
size: -
V: TRBV5-6
J: TRBJ1-6

DNA: TGTGCCAGCAGTCCAATCTTGACAGGGGAGCAGTACTTC
CDR3: CASSPILTGEQYF
D: TRBD1
size: -
V: TRBV6-5
J: TRBJ2-7

DNA: TGTGCCATCAAGTCTGGACAGGGCAATCAGCCCCAGCATTTT
CDR3: CAIKSGQGNQPQHF
D: TRBD1
size: once
V: TRBV10-3
J: TRBJ1-5

DNA: TGTGCCAGCAGTTACTCGCCAGCGGGGGACACAGATACGCAGTATTTT
CDR3: CASSYSPAGDTDTQYF
D: TRBD2
size: -
V: TRBV6-2/TRBV6-3
J: TRBJ2-3

DNA: TGTGCCAGCAAAACGGACAGGGCAATAGGCACCATATATTTT
CDR3: CASKTDRAIGTIYF
D: TRBD1
size: -
V: TRBV6-6
J: TRBJ1-3

DNA: TGTGCCAGCAGCCAAGGCGGGTGGGAGACCCAGTACTTC
CDR3: CASSQGGWETQYF
D: -
size: once
V: TRBV3-1/TRBV3-2
J: TRBJ2-5

DNA: TGTGCCAGCAGTTTATATGGAGGGGTGGGAACTAATGAAAAACTGTTTTTT
CDR3: CASSLYGGVGTNEKLFF
D: -
size: -
V: TRBV27
J: TRBJ1-4

DNA: TGTGCCAGCAGTCTTACTGGGGGTTCACCCCTCCACTTT
CDR3: CASSLTGGSPLHF
D: -
size: -
V: TRBV27
J: TRBJ1-6

DNA: TGTGCCAGCTCACCCCCCGGGTCCAGGGGGCGTATCTATGAGCAGTTCTTC
CDR3: CASSPPGSRGRIYEQFF
D: TRBD1
size: -
V: TRBV18
J: TRBJ2-1

DNA: TGTGCCAGCTCACCAGCAGCTTCTCAGACCGGGGAGCTGTTTTTT
CDR3: CASSPAASQTGELFF
D: -
size: -
V: TRBV18
J: TRBJ2-2